The sequence of this T cell receptor (beta chain) was determined in a study of cytomegalovirus exposure and HLA in healthy donors. The PCR contained 60 Vbeta and 13 Jbeta primers. Produced via immunoSEQ multiplex PCR; TCRdb's table is partial and in-frame only. The sample lists 150,000 to 160,000 clones; around 79% were seen once. Overall study results and limits: Most TCR sequences proved rare, with some public TCRs found in many donors. Prior analysis indicated that the majority of TCR beta V segments exhibited productivity approximately 87% or approximately 30% of the time. In vitro data verified a few CMV-associated chains as specific for CMV antigens.

Per the germline V gene, CDR1 is MDHEN and CDR2 is SYDVKM. This CDR3 region has 13 residues. V lost 7 bases and J lost 4, with 13 bases in between. As regards this clone: Its antigen is as yet unknown.

The material sequenced was PBMCs. The rearrangement uses TRBV28 and TRBJ2-5; D not certain. This receptor was obtained from a man aged 25 to 40 in good health and CMV-seropositive. CDR3 coding DNA: TGTGCCAGCACCTTGGGTGGCGGAGAGACCCAGTACTTC. Its translation: CASTLGGGETQYF.